This T cell receptor (beta chain) was identified in a study of T cells in Graves' hyperthyroidism and ophthalmopathy. Across the whole study: Peripheral blood sampling occurred at initial diagnosis, before any treatment.

Findings and limits, study-wide: The model predicted ophthalmopathy a median around six months before onset. Appearing also in blood were most of the thyroid clonotypes expanded above 0.001.

RNA transcripts yielded amplified TCR beta CDR3 regions. TCR CDR3 regions were first amplified by RT-PCR with HTBI primers. MiXCR, applied by TCRdb to the multiplex PCR reads, yields one record per CDR3 protein. The sample has approximately 640,000 distinct CDR3 sequences; 15% to 20% are singletons. The CDR3 has 16 residues. From germline, CDR1 is SGHTA and CDR2 FQGNSA. The J segment lost 3 bases and the V segment lost 3 bases, leaving 7 bases of the junction unmatched. To note about this clonotype: The antigen remains unidentified.

Stable disease denoted Graves' hyperthyroidism without ophthalmopathy progression within 18 months. This sequence was found in a man aged 50 to 59 with Graves' hyperthyroidism. What was sequenced was blood. The chain combines TRBV7-2 with TRBJ2-2; 7 nucleotides agree with TRBD2. CDR3 coding DNA: TGTGCCAGCAGCTTGGGCGGGAGCGTGGACACCGGGGAGCTGTTTTTT. Amino acid sequence: CASSLGGSVDTGELFF.